Below, 21 T cell receptor beta chains from the same sample are listed, as sequenced in a study of blood T cell repertoires in COVID-19. The data were produced by immunoSEQ multiplex PCR, yet TCRdb's version contains in-frame clones alone and is incomplete. This table has roughly 35,000 clones, roughly 92% appearing once. The sequenced sample consisted of peripheral blood. Receptors were obtained from a human donor in a cohort sampled during active COVID-19.

This clone has only one observation. This chain joins TRBV13 and TRBJ2-1; 13 nucleotides align to TRBD2. Germline V CDR1 and CDR2: PRHDT, FYEKMQ (reference sequence). Trimming took 4 bases from V and 7 from J; bases not matched to a gene: 10. This CDR3 has 17 residues. CDR3 coding DNA: TGTGCCAGCAGCTCCCTAGGACTAGCGGGAGTGGGGAATGAGCAGTTCTTC. Translated, it gives CASSSLGLAGVGNEQFF. Using reference TRBV13 and TRBJ2-1 for the parts outside the CDR3, the full variable domain is AAGVIQSPRHLIKEKRETATLKCYPIPRHDTVYWYQQGPGQDPQFLISFYEKMQSDKGSIPDRFSAQQFSDYHSELNMSSLELGDSALYFCASSSLGLAGVGNEQFFGPGTRLTVL.

The chain employs TRBV27 and TRBJ1-2; 7 bases align to TRBD1. The J segment lost 7 bases and the V segment lost 5 bases, leaving 10 bases of the junction unmatched. CDR3 length equals 14 residues. Germline assignment: CDR1 MNHEY and CDR2 SMNVEV (reference sequence). CDR3 residues: CASSIYDRAGGYTF. DNA of the CDR3: TGTGCCAGCAGTATTTACGACAGGGCTGGTGGCTACACCTTC.

In this sample, this clone turned up once. The CDR3 loop is CASSPDRTAYEQYF. The CDR3 DNA reads TGTGCCAGCAGCCCCGACCGGACAGCCTACGAGCAGTACTTC. This chain joins TRBV11-2 and TRBJ2-7, with D possibly matching TRBD1 (6 bases). This CDR3 has 14 residues. Germline V gives CDR1 SGHAT, CDR2 FQNNGV. Trimming took off 5 bases at V and 2 bases at J, with 13 bases between the two ends.

The chain couples TRBV11-3 to TRBJ2-7; 8 nucleotides agree with TRBD1. Germline CDR1 is SGHNT and CDR2 is YENEEA. With 5 bases clipped from V and 6 bases from J, the junction kept 12 bases outside the gene matches. This CDR3 spans 15 amino acids. This CDR3 is CASSQGSRGPGEQYF. The CDR3 nucleotides are TGTGCCAGCAGCCAGGGGAGCAGGGGGCCGGGCGAGCAGTACTTC.

The chain is built from TRBV5-1 and TRBJ2-1, with TRBD1 identical over 8 bases. The V gene end was trimmed by 4 bases and the J gene end by 3 bases; junction bases not matched to a gene: 6. The CDR3 totals 15 residues. The germline gives CDR1 SGHRS, CDR2 YFSETQ. CDR3 nucleotide sequence: TGCGCCAGCAGCCCCGGACAGGGTGTCTACAATGAGCAGTTCTTC. Amino acids: CASSPGQGVYNEQFF.

This clone appeared once. The germline gene is not matched at one end of the junction; a read error may be the cause. The CDR3 sequence: CASSEPGGVGTYSSEQYF. In nucleotides, the CDR3 is TGTGCCAGCAGTGAACCCGGAGGGGTTGGCACGTATTCCTCCGAGCAGTACTTC. The chain has TRBV6-1 and TRBJ2-7; D may be TRBD2 (6 bases). Germline V gene data show CDR1 as MNHNS and CDR2 as SASEGT. This CDR3 has 18 residues.

The chain has TRBV5-1 and TRBJ2-7; D remains unclear. The V gene lost 0 bases and the J gene lost 1 base, with 8 bases spanning the gap. Germline V gene sequence: CDR1 SGHRS, CDR2 YFSETQ. The CDR3 contains 14 residues. The CDR3 sequence is CASSLDPKSYEQYF. The DNA for the CDR3 is TGCGCCAGCAGCTTGGACCCTAAGTCCTACGAGCAGTACTTC. Supplemented by reference TRBV5-1 and TRBJ2-7, the full variable domain reads KAGVTQTPRYLIKTRGQQVTLSCSPISGHRSVSWYQQTPGQGLQFLFEYFSETQRNKGNFPGRFSGRQFSNSRSEMNVSTLELGDSALYLCASSLDPKSYEQYFGPGTRLTVT.

This clone was found once. The gene calls are TRBV9 and TRBJ2-5; the match to TRBD2 covers 11 bases. CDR1 SGDLS and CDR2 YYNGEE come from the germline V gene. V lost 4 bases, J lost 0 bases, and 5 bases stayed unmatched. The CDR3 runs 16 residues. The CDR3: CASSPRTSGHQETQYF. CDR3 coding DNA: TGTGCCAGCAGCCCTAGGACTAGCGGGCACCAAGAGACCCAGTACTTC.

This clone was counted once. The chain has TRBV19 and TRBJ1-5; no clear D. Germline V gene sequence: CDR1 LNHDA, CDR2 SQIVND (reference sequence). The length of the CDR3 is 12 residues. With 1 base removed from V and 9 bases from J, the gap between germline ends came to 7 bases. The CDR3 nucleotides are TGTGCCAGTAGTATAGGCAGCGGGCCCCAGCATTTT. Protein sequence: CASSIGSGPQHF.

The J gene is TRBJ2-7, the V gene TRBV2; no clear D gene. Germline values: CDR1 SNHLY, CDR2 FYNNEI. The CDR3 has 15 residues. Trimming removed 2 bases at V and 0 bases at J, with 11 bases between. CDR3 sequence (DNA): TGTGCCAGCAGTGAATTAGCACGGAGCTCCTACGAGCAGTACTTC. It codes for CASSELARSSYEQYF.

The genes are TRBV19 and TRBJ1-5; no reliable D call. Germline CDR1 and CDR2: LNHDA and SQIVND (reference sequence). This CDR3 region has 15 residues. V lost 3 bases and J lost 4, with 13 bases in between. The CDR3 DNA reads TGTGCCAGTAGTATCGCAGTTCTAGGAAATCAGCCCCAGCATTTT. It codes for CASSIAVLGNQPQHF.

The rearrangement links TRBV6-5 to TRBJ1-2; 8 bases line up with TRBD1. The germline V gene encodes CDR1 MNHEY and CDR2 SVGAGI. The CDR3 covers 14 residues. V trimming: 7 bases; J trimming: 3 bases; junction bases outside the gene matches: 7. This CDR3 is CASTQTGEDYGYTF. CDR3 nucleotide sequence: TGTGCCAGCACCCAGACAGGGGAGGACTATGGCTACACCTTC.

This clone is a singleton in its sample. This rearrangement joins TRBV6-5 to TRBJ1-6; TRBD1 aligns across 8 bases. Germline trimming cut 8 bases from V and 7 bases from J; bases unmatched to any gene: 7. The CDR3 has 14 amino acids. From germline, CDR1 is MNHEY and CDR2 SVGAGI. CDR3: CASGRTGSNSPLHF. CDR3 nucleotides: TGTGCCAGCGGACGGACAGGGTCCAATTCACCCCTCCACTTT.

In nucleotides, the CDR3 is TGTGCCAGCAGCTTAGCGGAGGGAGGCTACACCTTC. Amino acid sequence: CASSLAEGGYTF. J is TRBJ1-2 and V is TRBV7-9; D not resolved. The V end was cut by 0 bases, the J end by 8 bases, with 7 bases between. In germline, CDR1 is SEHNR, CDR2 FQNEAQ (reference sequence). This CDR3 has 12 residues.

The genes are TRBV6-5 and TRBJ2-7; 11 bases agree with TRBD2. CDR1 is MNHEY and CDR2 is SVGAGI in the germline V gene. This CDR3 has 14 residues. With V trimmed by 6 bases and J by 2 bases, 3 bases remained unmatched. The CDR3 DNA reads TGTGCCAGCAGCCGGGGACTAGCGGCCTACGAGCAGTACTTC. It yields the protein CASSRGLAAYEQYF.

V is TRBV5-1 and J is TRBJ2-1, with D possibly matching TRBD2 (5 bases). In germline, CDR1 is SGHRS, CDR2 YFSETQ. V lost 0 bases to trimming and J lost 16 bases, with 20 bases between them. The CDR3 is made up of 14 amino acids. The CDR3 DNA is TGCGCCAGCAGCTTGGCCGGAGGACGAACAATGCCTTTCTTC. As protein: CASSLAGGRTMPFF.

The rearrangement joins TRBV5-1 to TRBJ1-4, with D perhaps matching TRBD1 (6 bases). This CDR3 region has 12 residues. With 7 bases removed from V and 4 bases from J, the gap between germline ends came to 8 bases. Germline V gene sequence: CDR1 SGHRS, CDR2 YFSETQ. The CDR3 sequence: CASRQDNEKLFF. Here the CDR3 DNA reads TGCGCCAGCCGACAGGATAATGAAAAACTGTTTTTT.

The chain employs TRBV10-3 and TRBJ1-2; perhaps TRBD1 as D (5 bases). Germline loops: CDR1 ENHRY, CDR2 SYGVKD. Trimming cost V 7 bases and J 6 bases, with 9 bases left between them. The CDR3 extends over 11 amino acids. The CDR3 DNA is TGTGCCATCAATTCAGGGAATGGCTACACCTTC. Amino acid sequence: CAINSGNGYTF.

The rearrangement uses TRBV7-3 and TRBJ2-1; D is possibly TRBD2 (6 bases). The CDR3 loop spans 16 amino acids. CDR1 SGHTA and CDR2 FQGTGA come from the germline V gene. The ends were cut back, 1 base at V and 6 bases at J, with 16 bases in the middle. The CDR3 coding sequence is TGTGCCAGCAGCTTAATTGGATCGGGGGACCTCAATGAGCAGTTCTTC. This translates into CASSLIGSGDLNEQFF.

As for this clone: At one boundary the junction diverges from the germline segment, which might be a read error. J is TRBJ2-2 and V is TRBV27; D is possibly TRBD2 (6 bases). CDR1 is MNHEY, CDR2 SMNVEV, per germline (reference sequence). CDR3 length: 17 residues. CDR3 residues: CASRRGPYLLNAGELFF. CDR3 DNA: TGTGCCAGCAGGCGGGGTCCCTACTTATTGAACGCCGGGGAGCTGTTTTTT.

The V and J genes are TRBV30 and TRBJ2-2, with 8 bases lining up with TRBD1. The CDR3 extends over 16 amino acids. Trimming took 4 bases from V and 0 from J; bases not matched to a gene: 7. Germline loops: CDR1 GTSNPN, CDR2 SVGIG (reference sequence). CDR3 sequence reads: CAWTNPDRANTGELFF. For the CDR3, the DNA is TGTGCCTGGACCAACCCGGACAGGGCGAACACCGGGGAGCTGTTTTTT.